The 18 T cell receptor beta chains presented below share a single source sample, sequenced in a study of blood T cell repertoires in COVID-19. Clones were read by immunoSEQ multiplex PCR, and TCRdb kept only the in-frame ones, dropping some. Here the sample spans roughly 97,000 clones, roughly 90% being singletons. The sequenced material came from peripheral blood. The receptors stem from a human donor in a cohort sampled during active COVID-19.

The rearrangement uses TRBV6-5 and TRBJ2-7; tentatively, D is TRBD1 (6 bases). Trimming shortened V by 2 bases and J by 5 bases, and 10 bases separated the two germline ends. The CDR3 is 13 amino acids. Germline V gene sequence: CDR1 MNHEY, CDR2 SVGAGI. In DNA, the CDR3 is TGTGCCAGCAGTTACATCGCAGGGGACGAGCAGTACTTC. Protein sequence: CASSYIAGDEQYF.

The chain couples TRBV14 to TRBJ2-5; possible D gene TRBD2, 5 bases. Trimming cost V 2 bases and J 2 bases, with 9 bases left between them. The CDR3 sequence is 14 residues long. From germline, CDR1 is SGHDN and CDR2 FVKESK. The CDR3 DNA follows: TGTGCCAGCAGCCAAAGGGAGTGGCAAGAGACCCAGTACTTC. This translates into CASSQREWQETQYF.

The chain joins TRBV11-1 to TRBJ2-1; the match to TRBD1 covers 8 bases. Germline V lookup: CDR1 SGHAT, CDR2 FQDESV (reference sequence). The CDR3 extends over 16 amino acids. Unmatched junction bases numbered 13, after V lost 5 bases and J lost 7 bases. CDR3 nucleotide sequence: TGTGCCAGCAGCCGAAGCACAGGGGGTACTACAAATGAGCAGTTCTTC. This translates into CASSRSTGGTTNEQFF.

J is TRBJ2-7 and V is TRBV9; no clear D gene. The germline CDR1 and CDR2 sequences are SGDLS and YYNGEE. The V gene lost 0 bases and the J gene lost 5 bases, with 21 bases spanning the gap. The CDR3 contains 17 residues. The DNA for the CDR3 is TGTGCCAGCAGCGTAGAGGCAGGTTTTCAACTCACCCACGAGCAGTACTTC. Translating gives CASSVEAGFQLTHEQYF.

The chain couples TRBV19 to TRBJ1-5; maybe TRBD1 (5 bases). CDR1 and CDR2 from the germline V gene are LNHDA and SQIVND (reference sequence). The CDR3 contains 13 residues. Trimming took off 5 bases at V and 1 base at J, with 6 bases between the two ends. The CDR3 here is CASSWGSNQPQHF. The CDR3 DNA follows: TGTGCCAGTAGTTGGGGCAGCAATCAGCCCCAGCATTTT.

This sequence joins TRBV11-3 and TRBJ1-1, with 7 bases identical to TRBD1. V shed 5 bases, J shed 4 bases, and the junction held 4 bases outside the gene matches. The CDR3 is 13 amino acids. The germline gives CDR1 SGHNT, CDR2 YENEEA. As DNA, the CDR3 is TGTGCCAGCAGCACTACAGGGGCCACTGAAGCTTTCTTT. As protein: CASSTTGATEAFF.

This chain connects TRBV7-9 to TRBJ2-5, with 8 bases aligning to TRBD1. The V segment lost 5 bases and the J segment 4 bases; nucleotides outside the gene matches: 3. The CDR3 is 13 amino acids. Germline lookup yields CDR1 SEHNR and CDR2 FQNEAQ (reference sequence). This CDR3 is CASSGQGAETQYF. CDR3 bases: TGTGCCAGCAGCGGACAGGGCGCAGAGACCCAGTACTTC.

The genes are TRBV11-2 and TRBJ1-1; 10 bases are a match to TRBD1. With 5 bases clipped from V and 5 bases from J, the junction kept 20 bases outside the gene matches. The CDR3 is 19 residues long. The germline gives CDR1 SGHAT, CDR2 FQNNGV. CDR3 sequence (DNA): TGTGCCAGCAGCCTCTTACCGGGACAGGGGCTCCCCCGTGGGACTGAAGCTTTCTTT. This gives the protein CASSLLPGQGLPRGTEAFF.

The V call is TRBV7-2, the J call TRBJ2-5; maybe TRBD2 (5 bases). Germline V gene data show CDR1 as SGHTA and CDR2 as FQGNSA. The V gene lost 4 bases and the J gene lost 3 bases, with 12 bases spanning the gap. This CDR3 has 14 residues. CDR3: CASSSSGPKETQYF. The CDR3 bases are TGTGCCAGCAGCTCAAGCGGACCGAAAGAGACCCAGTACTTC.

This clone was counted once. V is TRBV4-3 and J is TRBJ2-1; possibly TRBD2 for D (6 bases). Germline V gene lookup returns CDR1 LGHNA and CDR2 YSLEER. Trimming took off 4 bases at V and 3 bases at J, with 13 bases between the two ends. The CDR3 runs 15 residues. The CDR3 spells CASSPEGTRYNEQFF. The DNA for the CDR3 is TGCGCCAGCAGCCCGGAGGGCACCCGCTACAATGAGCAGTTCTTC.

For the CDR3, the DNA is TGTGCCAGCAGCTTGGCGCAGGGGAACGAGCAGTACTTC. Its protein product is CASSLAQGNEQYF. This rearrangement joins TRBV5-6 to TRBJ2-7; tentative D call: TRBD1 (6 bases). The CDR3 covers 13 residues. V lost 0 bases and J 5 bases, leaving 9 bases between the germline ends. The germline V gene encodes CDR1 SGHDT and CDR2 YYEEEE.

As DNA, the CDR3 is TGTGCCAGCAGCGCGAACGGGGGGGGGCAATGGCAGCCCCAGCATTTT. It translates to CASSANGGGQWQPQHF. The chain carries TRBV27 and TRBJ1-5, with D perhaps TRBD1 (6 bases). Germline assignment: CDR1 MNHEY and CDR2 SMNVEV (reference sequence). This CDR3 comprises 16 residues. The ends were cut back, 6 bases at V and 7 bases at J, with 22 bases in the middle.

V is TRBV10-2 and J is TRBJ2-1; D not certain. In germline, CDR1 is WSHSY, CDR2 SAAADI. CDR3 length: 14 amino acids. V lost 2 bases, J lost 7 bases, and 12 bases lay in between. The CDR3 protein is CASSERILGNEQFF. CDR3 in DNA: TGCGCCAGCAGTGAGAGGATACTCGGGAATGAGCAGTTCTTC.

This clone turned up a few times. A read error may produce the germline difference seen at one junction end. This chain uses TRBV6-5 with TRBJ2-2; TRBD1 matches at 8 bases. Germline values: CDR1 MNHEY, CDR2 SVGAGI. The CDR3 is 15 residues long. The CDR3 reads CASRPGTGITEELFF. The CDR3 DNA sequence: TGTGCCAGCAGGCCCGGGACAGGAATCACCGAGGAGCTGTTTTTT.

The chain is built from TRBV6-5 and TRBJ2-7; D remains unclear. This CDR3 contains 13 residues. The V gene's germline CDR1 is MNHEY and CDR2 SVGAGI. The ends were cut back, 2 bases at V and 2 bases at J, with 7 bases in the middle. CDR3: CASSYAAPYEQYF. Written as DNA, the CDR3 is TGTGCCAGCAGTTACGCGGCCCCCTACGAGCAGTACTTC.

The V call is TRBV7-6, the J call TRBJ1-1, with D perhaps matching TRBD1 (6 bases). The V end lost 0 bases, the J end lost 3 bases, and 17 bases lay between the germline ends. The CDR3 has 17 amino acids. CDR1 is SGHVS, CDR2 FNYEAQ, per germline. CDR3 bases: TGTGCCAGCAGCTTAGCGATTGCGGGGGGCGGGGACACTGAAGCTTTCTTT. Translating it yields CASSLAIAGGGDTEAFF.

CDR3 bases: TGTGCCAGCTTCGCAGGGGTTTCCCCCCTCCACTTT. Protein product: CASFAGVSPLHF. The rearrangement uses TRBV12-3 or TRBV12-4 and TRBJ1-6, with D maybe TRBD1 (6 bases). The CDR3 length is 12 residues. Trimming left V 8 bases short and J 13 bases short, with 15 bases between.

J is TRBJ1-2 and V is TRBV11-2; D not resolved. V lost 1 base and J lost 4, with 7 bases in between. This CDR3 is 13 amino acids long. The germline CDR1 and CDR2 sequences are SGHAT and FQNNGV. CDR3 sequence reads: CASSLGGSYGYTF. In DNA, the CDR3 is TGTGCCAGCAGCTTAGGCGGCAGCTATGGCTACACCTTC. The variable domain in full, completed from reference TRBV11-2 and TRBJ1-2, reads EAGVAQSPRYKIIEKRQSVAFWCNPISGHATLYWYQQILGQGPKLLIQFQNNGVVDDSQLPKDRFSAERLKGVDSTLKIQPAKLEDSAVYLCASSLGGSYGYTFGSGTRLTVV.